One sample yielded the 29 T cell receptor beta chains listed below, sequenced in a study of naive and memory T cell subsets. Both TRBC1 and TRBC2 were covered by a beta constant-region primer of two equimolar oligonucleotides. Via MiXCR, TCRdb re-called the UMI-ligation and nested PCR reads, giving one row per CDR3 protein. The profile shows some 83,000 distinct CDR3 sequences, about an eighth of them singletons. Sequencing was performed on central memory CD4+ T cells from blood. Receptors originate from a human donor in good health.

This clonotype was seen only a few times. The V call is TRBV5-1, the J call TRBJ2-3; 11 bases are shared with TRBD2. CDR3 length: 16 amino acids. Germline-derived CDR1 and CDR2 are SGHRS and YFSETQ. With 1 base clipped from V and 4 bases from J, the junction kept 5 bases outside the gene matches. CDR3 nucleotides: TGCGCCAGCAGCTTGCTATCTAGCGGGAGGTCAGATACGCAGTATTTT. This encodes CASSLLSSGRSDTQYF.

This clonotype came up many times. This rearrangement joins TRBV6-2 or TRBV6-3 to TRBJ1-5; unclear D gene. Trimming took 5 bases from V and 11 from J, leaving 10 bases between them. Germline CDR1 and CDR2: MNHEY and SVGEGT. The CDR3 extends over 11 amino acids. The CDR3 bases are TGTGCCAGCAGTCAATCTCTAACCCAGCATTTT. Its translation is CASSQSLTQHF.

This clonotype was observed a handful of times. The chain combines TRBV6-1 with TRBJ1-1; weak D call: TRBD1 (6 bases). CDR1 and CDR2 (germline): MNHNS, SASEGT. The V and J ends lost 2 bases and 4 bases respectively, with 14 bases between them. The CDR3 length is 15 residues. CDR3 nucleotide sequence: TGTGCCAGCAGTGAAATGGCAGGGACAACCACTGAAGCTTTCTTT. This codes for CASSEMAGTTTEAFF.

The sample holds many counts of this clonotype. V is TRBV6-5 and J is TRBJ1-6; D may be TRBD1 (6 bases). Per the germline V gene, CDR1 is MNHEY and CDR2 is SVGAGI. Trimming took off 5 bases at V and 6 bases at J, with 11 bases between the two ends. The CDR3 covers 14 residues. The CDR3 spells CASSKGQTNSPLHF. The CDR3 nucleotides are TGTGCCAGCAGTAAAGGACAGACTAATTCACCCCTCCACTTT.

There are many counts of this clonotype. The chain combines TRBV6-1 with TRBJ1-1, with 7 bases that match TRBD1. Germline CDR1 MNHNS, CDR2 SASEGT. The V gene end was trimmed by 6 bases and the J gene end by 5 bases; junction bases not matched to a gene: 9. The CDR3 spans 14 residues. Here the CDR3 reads CASSGRQGRTEAFF. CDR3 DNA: TGTGCCAGCAGCGGAAGACAGGGTCGAACTGAAGCTTTCTTT.

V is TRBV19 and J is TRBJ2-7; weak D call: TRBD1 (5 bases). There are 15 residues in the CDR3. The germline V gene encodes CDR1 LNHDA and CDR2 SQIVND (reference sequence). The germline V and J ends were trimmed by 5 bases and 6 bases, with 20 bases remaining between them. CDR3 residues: CASSAGTGTWGEQYF. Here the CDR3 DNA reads TGTGCCAGTAGTGCCGGAACAGGAACTTGGGGCGAGCAGTACTTC.

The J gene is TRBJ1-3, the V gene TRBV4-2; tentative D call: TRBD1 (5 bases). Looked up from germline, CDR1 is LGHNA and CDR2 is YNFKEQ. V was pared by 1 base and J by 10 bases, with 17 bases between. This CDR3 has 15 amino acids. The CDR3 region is CASSQAGSVPRTIYF. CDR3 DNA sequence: TGTGCCAGCAGCCAAGCAGGGAGTGTACCGAGGACCATATATTTT.

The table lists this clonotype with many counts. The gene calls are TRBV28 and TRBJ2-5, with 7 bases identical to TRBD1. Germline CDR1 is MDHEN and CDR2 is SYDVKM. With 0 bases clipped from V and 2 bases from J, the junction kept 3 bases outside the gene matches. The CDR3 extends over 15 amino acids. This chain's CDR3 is CASSLWGRGQETQYF. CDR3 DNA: TGTGCCAGCAGTTTATGGGGCAGGGGGCAAGAGACCCAGTACTTC.

The DNA for the CDR3 is TGTGCCAGCAGCTTAGTAGGTTTCGGGGCTGAAAAACTGTTTTTT. This sequence encodes CASSLVGFGAEKLFF. The chain employs TRBV7-2 and TRBJ1-4; perhaps TRBD1 as D (5 bases). The V and J ends lost 1 base and 7 bases respectively, with 13 bases between them. The V gene's germline CDR1 is SGHTA and CDR2 FQGNSA. The CDR3 extends over 15 amino acids.

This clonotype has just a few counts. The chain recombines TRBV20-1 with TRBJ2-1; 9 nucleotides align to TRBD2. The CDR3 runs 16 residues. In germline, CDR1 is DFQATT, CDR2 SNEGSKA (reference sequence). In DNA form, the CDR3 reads TGCAGCCCGAAAATAACCGGGACTAGCAGCTACAATGAGCAGTTCTTC. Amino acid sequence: CSPKITGTSSYNEQFF.

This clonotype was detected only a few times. DNA of the CDR3: TGTGCCAGCAGCCAAAGGACAAACACTGAAGCTTTCTTT. Its protein product is CASSQRTNTEAFF. This sequence joins TRBV3-1 and TRBJ1-1; TRBD1 is a possible D gene (5 bases). Germline loops: CDR1 LGHDT, CDR2 YNNKEL (reference sequence). The CDR3 totals 13 residues. V was shortened by 2 bases and J by 2 bases, with 6 bases between the two germline ends. Variable domain in full (rest from reference TRBV3-1 and TRBJ1-1): DTAVSQTPKYLVTQMGNDKSIKCEQNLGHDTMYWYKQDSKKFLKIMFSYNNKELIINETVPNRFSPKSPDKAHLNLHINSLELGDSAVYFCASSQRTNTEAFFGQGTRLTVV.

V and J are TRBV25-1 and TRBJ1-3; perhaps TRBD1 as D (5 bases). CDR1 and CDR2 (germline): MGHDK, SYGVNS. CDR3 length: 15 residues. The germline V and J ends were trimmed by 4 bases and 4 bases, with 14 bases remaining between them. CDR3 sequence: CASSGVQDAGNTIYF. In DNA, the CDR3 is TGTGCCAGCAGTGGGGTACAGGATGCCGGAAACACCATATATTTT.

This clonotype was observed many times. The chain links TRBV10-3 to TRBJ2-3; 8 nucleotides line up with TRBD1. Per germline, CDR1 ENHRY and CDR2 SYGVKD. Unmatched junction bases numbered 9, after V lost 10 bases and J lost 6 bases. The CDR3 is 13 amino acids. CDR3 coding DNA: TGTGCCACGCTACAGGGGACAGGCGATACGCAGTATTTT. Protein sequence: CATLQGTGDTQYF.

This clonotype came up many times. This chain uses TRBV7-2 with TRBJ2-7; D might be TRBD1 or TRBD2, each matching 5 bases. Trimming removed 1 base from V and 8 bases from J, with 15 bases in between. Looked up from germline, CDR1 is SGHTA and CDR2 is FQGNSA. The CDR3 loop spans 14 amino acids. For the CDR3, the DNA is TGTGCCAGCAGCTTAGGAGGAGGCAGGGAACAGCAGTACTTC. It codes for CASSLGGGREQQYF.

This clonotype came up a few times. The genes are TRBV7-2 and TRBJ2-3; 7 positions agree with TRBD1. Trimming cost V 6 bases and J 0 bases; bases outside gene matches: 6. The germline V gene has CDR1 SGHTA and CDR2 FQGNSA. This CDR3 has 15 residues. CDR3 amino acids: CASRRGGGSTDTQYF. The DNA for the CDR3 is TGTGCCAGCAGGCGAGGGGGCGGGAGCACAGATACGCAGTATTTT.

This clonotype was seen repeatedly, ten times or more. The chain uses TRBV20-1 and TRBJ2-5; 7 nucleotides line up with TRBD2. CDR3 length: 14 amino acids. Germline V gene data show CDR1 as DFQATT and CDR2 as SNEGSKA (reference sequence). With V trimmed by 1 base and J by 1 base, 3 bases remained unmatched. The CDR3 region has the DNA TGCAGTGCTAGAGGGCGGGAGACCCAAGAGACCCAGTACTTC. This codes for CSARGRETQETQYF.

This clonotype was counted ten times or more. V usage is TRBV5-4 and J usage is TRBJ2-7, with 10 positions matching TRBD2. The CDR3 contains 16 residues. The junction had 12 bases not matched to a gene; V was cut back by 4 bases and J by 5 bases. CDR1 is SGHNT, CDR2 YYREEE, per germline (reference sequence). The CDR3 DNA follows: TGTGCCAGCAGCCAAGACCTTAGCGGGAGGCTAAACGAGCAGTACTTC. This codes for CASSQDLSGRLNEQYF.

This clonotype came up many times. The CDR3 is CASSLAGRGKAEAFF. The CDR3 bases are TGTGCCAGCAGTTTAGCTGGCAGGGGGAAGGCTGAAGCTTTCTTT. This chain connects TRBV12-3 or TRBV12-4 to TRBJ1-1, with 7 bases aligning to TRBD1. This CDR3 is 15 amino acids long. V shed 0 bases and J 6 bases; nucleotides not matched to a gene: 7.

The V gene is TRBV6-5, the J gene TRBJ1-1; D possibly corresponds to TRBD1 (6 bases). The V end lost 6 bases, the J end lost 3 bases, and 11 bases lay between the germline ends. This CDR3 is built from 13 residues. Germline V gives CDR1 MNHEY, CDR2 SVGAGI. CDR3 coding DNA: TGTGCCAGCAGAGTGGACAGTTACACTGAAGCTTTCTTT. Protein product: CASRVDSYTEAFF.

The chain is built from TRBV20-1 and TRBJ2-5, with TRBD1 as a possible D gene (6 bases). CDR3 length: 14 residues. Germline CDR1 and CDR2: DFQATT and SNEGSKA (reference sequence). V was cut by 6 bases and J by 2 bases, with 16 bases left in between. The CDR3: CSARSPGAQETQYF. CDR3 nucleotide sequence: TGCAGTGCCAGGTCCCCAGGGGCGCAAGAGACCCAGTACTTC.

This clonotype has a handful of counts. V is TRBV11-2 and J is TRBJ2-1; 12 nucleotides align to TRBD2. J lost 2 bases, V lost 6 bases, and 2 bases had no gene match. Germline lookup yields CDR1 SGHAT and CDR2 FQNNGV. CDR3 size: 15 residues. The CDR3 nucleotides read TGTGCCAGCAGTCCTAGCGGGAGGGCCTACAATGAGCAGTTCTTC. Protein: CASSPSGRAYNEQFF.

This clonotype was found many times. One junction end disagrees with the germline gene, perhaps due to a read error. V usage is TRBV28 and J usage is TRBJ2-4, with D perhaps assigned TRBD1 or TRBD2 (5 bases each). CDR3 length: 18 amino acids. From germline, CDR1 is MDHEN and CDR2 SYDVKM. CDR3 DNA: TGTGCCAGCAGCTTATCGAGCCGGGGCGGAAACCTGAAAAACATTCAGTACTTC. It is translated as CASSLSSRGGNLKNIQYF.

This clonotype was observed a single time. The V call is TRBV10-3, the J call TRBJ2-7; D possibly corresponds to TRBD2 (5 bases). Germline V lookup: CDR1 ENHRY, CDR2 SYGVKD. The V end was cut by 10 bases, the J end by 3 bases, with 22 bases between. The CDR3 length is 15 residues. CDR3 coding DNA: TGTGCCAGTGCGCATGGCGGACGTGGGAGCTACGAGCAGTACTTC. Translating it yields CASAHGGRGSYEQYF.

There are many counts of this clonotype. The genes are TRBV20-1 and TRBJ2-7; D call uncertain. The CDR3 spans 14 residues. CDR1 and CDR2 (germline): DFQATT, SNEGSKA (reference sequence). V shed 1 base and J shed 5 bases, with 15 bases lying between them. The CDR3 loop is CSARGTSQSNEQYF. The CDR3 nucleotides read TGCAGTGCTAGAGGTACATCCCAGTCCAACGAGCAGTACTTC.

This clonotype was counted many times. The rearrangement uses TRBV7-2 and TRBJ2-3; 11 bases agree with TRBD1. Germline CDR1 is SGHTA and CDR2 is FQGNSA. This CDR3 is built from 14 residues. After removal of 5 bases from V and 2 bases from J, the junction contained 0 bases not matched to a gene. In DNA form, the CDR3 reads TGTGCCAGCAGCGGACAGGGGGCCACAGATACGCAGTATTTT. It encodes CASSGQGATDTQYF.

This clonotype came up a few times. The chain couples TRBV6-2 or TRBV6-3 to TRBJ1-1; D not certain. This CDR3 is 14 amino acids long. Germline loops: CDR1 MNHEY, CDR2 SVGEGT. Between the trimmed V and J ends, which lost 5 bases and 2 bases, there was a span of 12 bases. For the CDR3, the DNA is TGTGCCAGCAGTCCCCAGCGGAGAAACACTGAAGCTTTCTTT. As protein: CASSPQRRNTEAFF.

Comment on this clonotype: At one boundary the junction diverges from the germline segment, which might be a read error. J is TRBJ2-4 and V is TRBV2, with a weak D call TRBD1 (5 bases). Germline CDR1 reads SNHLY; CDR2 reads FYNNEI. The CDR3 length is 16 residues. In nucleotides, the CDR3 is TGTGCCAGCAGGGAAGACAGCAGGTCAGCCAAAAACATTCAGTACTTC. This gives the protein CASREDSRSAKNIQYF.

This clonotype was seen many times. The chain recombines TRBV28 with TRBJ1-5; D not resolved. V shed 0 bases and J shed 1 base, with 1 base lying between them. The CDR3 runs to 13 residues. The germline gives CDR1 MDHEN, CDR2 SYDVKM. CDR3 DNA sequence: TGTGCCAGCAGTTTATGGAGCAATCAGCCCCAGCATTTT. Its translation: CASSLWSNQPQHF. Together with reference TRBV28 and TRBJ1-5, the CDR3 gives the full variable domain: DVKVTQSSRYLVKRTGEKVFLECVQDMDHENMFWYRQDPGLGLRLIYFSYDVKMKEKGDIPEGYSVSREKKERFSLILESASTNQTSMYLCASSLWSNQPQHFGDGTRLSIL.

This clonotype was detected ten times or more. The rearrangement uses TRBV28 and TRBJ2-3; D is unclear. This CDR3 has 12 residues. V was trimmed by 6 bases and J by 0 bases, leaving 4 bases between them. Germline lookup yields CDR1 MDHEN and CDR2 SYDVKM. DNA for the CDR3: TGTGCCAGCAGACTAAGCACAGATACGCAGTATTTT. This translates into CASRLSTDTQYF.